What follows is one T cell receptor beta chain and its context. The specificity of this receptor is unknown. Per-base qualities were not stored, and no clone one base away is much larger. The library relied on PCR. The sequencer was an Illumina HiSeq 2500. TCR library preparation used molecular barcoding, with unique molecular identifiers applied to normalize quantification of the TCRbeta repertoire. TCRdb reprocessing: public reads trimmed at Q25 with fastp, clones called with MiXCR, in-frame beta chains kept. Merged by CDR3 protein, the rows form single entries marked with the most common genes and DNA. The sample table contains 600,000 or so distinct CDR3 sequences; only one count was recorded for about 23% of them. The ten largest account for 11% to 15% of the sample. The CDR3 starts with the cysteine, ends with the phenylalanine, and has 13 residues. CDR3 DNA only is kept here, 39 bases in frame from base 1. The V end loses 6 bases and the J end loses 11 bases, and a stretch of 17 bases separates them. CDR1 and CDR2, per the germline V gene, are MGHDK and SYGVNS.

The data were obtained in a study of T-cell reconstitution after alpha-beta-depleted transplantation in children listed by TCRdb under 2016. Study-level background: Using TCR repertoire profiling, the study quantitatively followed how T-cell immune reconstitution unfolded in children after TCRalphabeta/CD19-depleted allogeneic hematopoietic cell transplantation. The paper as a whole reports these results and caveats: About two months after transplant, the apparently early recovery of alphabetaT-cell counts reportedly depended on just several hundred clones that had expanded rapidly and came from non-depleted graft cells. Hyperexpanded clone frequencies declined over subsequent months; after one year, T-cell counts and TCRbeta diversity were mostly attributed to newly produced T cells. In some patients, the high TCRbeta diversity seen at day 60 was put down to recipient T cells and intrathymic progenitors that had survived conditioning.

Reading the label with the study, this specimen's treatment or condition is: allogeneic hematopoietic cell transplantation with graft depleted of TCRalphabeta T cells and CD19 B cells. Transplant recipients were children who received TCRalphabeta/CD19-depleted allogeneic hematopoietic cell grafts. This receptor chain uses TRBV25-1 and TRBJ1-5, with TRBD1 tentatively as D gene (5 bases match). The clonotype originates from a boy in the first two years of life who had a stem cell transplant for acute myeloid leukemia, so the T cells may come from the graft donor. The specimen comprised PBMCs, mostly from graft donor cells, sampled 360 days after TCRalphabeta/CD19-depleted stem cell transplant. The CDR3 reads CASSGLEGTAQHF. The nucleotide sequence is TGTGCCAGCAGCGGTTTGGAGGGGACGGCCCAGCATTTT.